The source of this T cell receptor (beta chain) is a study of Tregs in tolerant kidney transplant recipients. Profiled with immunoSEQ multiplex PCR; TCRdb holds only in-frame clones, not every one. This sample carries about 110,000 clones, nearly 90% of them seen once, and the ten largest clones take approximately 0.35%. Thawed PBMCs were FACS-sorted into unstimulated CD4+CD25+CD127- regulatory T cells, CD4+CD25- non-regulatory cells, CD4 and CD8 cells. The origin of this receptor is a human donor who received a combined kidney and bone marrow transplant. The specimen was CD4+ T cells from blood, collected before the transplant.

CDR3 loop: CASSGGAGQASYEQYF. DNA of the CDR3: TGTGCCAGCAGTGGAGGGGCCGGACAGGCCTCCTACGAGCAGTACTTC. The J gene is TRBJ2-7, the V gene TRBV2, with 7 positions matching TRBD1. The V gene end was trimmed by 4 bases and the J gene end by 0 bases; junction bases not matched to a gene: 9. Per germline, CDR1 SNHLY and CDR2 FYNNEI. CDR3 length: 16 amino acids.